The clone carrying this T cell receptor (beta chain) has a count of ten or more. This entry comes from a study of Graves' ophthalmopathy and Graves' hyperthyroidism. Overall study: Peripheral blood sampling preceded any treatment and occurred at initial diagnosis.

The V end was cut by 1 base, the J end by 8 bases, with 11 bases between. Germline CDR1 reads SGHAT; CDR2 reads FQNNGV. There are 13 residues in the CDR3. PBMCs were obtained from roughly 10 ml of fresh peripheral blood. Beta-chain TCR CDR3 regions were amplified from RNA transcripts. Amplification began with first-round RT-PCR using HTBI primers, then second-round multiplex PCR was performed. TCRdb processed the multiplex PCR reads anew with MiXCR; each CDR3 protein has one entry. The table has a few hundred thousand distinct CDR3 sequences, 15% to 20% seen once. The sequence derives from a woman younger than 35 with Graves' ophthalmopathy. The sequencing input was peripheral blood. The V and J genes are TRBV11-2 and TRBJ1-2, with D hard to call. Here the CDR3 reads CASSLARNWGYTF. The CDR3 nucleotides are TGTGCCAGCAGCTTAGCCAGGAACTGGGGCTACACCTTC.